This T cell receptor beta chain was found in a study of metastatic and nonmetastatic thyroid tumors. The wider study: The comparison covered peripheral blood and tumor or nodule tissue in malignant and benign thyroid patients.

Study results and caveats: TCR beta diversity was reportedly significantly higher in malignant thyroid tumors than benign nodules, in blood and tumor.

The authors' processing: It was from CDR3 differences across clinicopathological groups that a distant-metastasis classifier for papillary thyroid cancer was built. TCRdb re-called the PCR reads through MiXCR. The V and J calls and clone size are TCRdb's, not the authors'. Among tens of thousands of clones, 30% were seen once, and the ten largest hold approximately 16%. This clone has a handful of counts. Its target is not known. The CDR3 has 14 amino acids. Germline V gene data show CDR1 as MDHEN and CDR2 as SYDVKM. The ends lost 5 bases at V and 10 bases at J; junction bases unmatched: 8. Each patient went into thyroid surgery without having received any treatment.

The chain uses TRBV28 and TRBJ2-1; TRBD2 matches at 10 bases. Sequenced sample: blood. The sequence was obtained from a female donor with papillary thyroid cancer or a benign thyroid nodule (not recorded which). Some clones in this sample may be carry-over from other donors' samples. The CDR3 nucleotides read TGTGCCAGCAGTACCCCCGGGACTAGCGACGAGCAGTTCTTC. Translated: CASSTPGTSDEQFF. The variable domain in full, with the rest retrieved from reference TRBV28 and TRBJ2-1, is DVKVTQSSRYLVKRTGEKVFLECVQDMDHENMFWYRQDPGLGLRLIYFSYDVKMKEKGDIPEGYSVSREKKERFSLILESASTNQTSMYLCASSTPGTSDEQFFGPGTRLTVL.